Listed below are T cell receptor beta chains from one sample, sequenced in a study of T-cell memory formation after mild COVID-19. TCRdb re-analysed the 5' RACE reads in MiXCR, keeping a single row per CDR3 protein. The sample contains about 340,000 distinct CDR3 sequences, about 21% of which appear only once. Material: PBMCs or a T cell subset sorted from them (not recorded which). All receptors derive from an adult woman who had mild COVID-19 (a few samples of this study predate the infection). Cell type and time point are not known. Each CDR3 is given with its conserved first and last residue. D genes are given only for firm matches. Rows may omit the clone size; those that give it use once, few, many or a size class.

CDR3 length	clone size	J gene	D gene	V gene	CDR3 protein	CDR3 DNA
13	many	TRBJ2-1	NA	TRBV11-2	CASSSDRYNEQFF	TGTGCCAGCAGCTCAGACAGGTACAATGAGCAGTTCTTC
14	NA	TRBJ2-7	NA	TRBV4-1	CASSQEGTSYEQYF	TGCGCCAGCAGCCAAGAGGGCACCTCATACGAGCAGTACTTC
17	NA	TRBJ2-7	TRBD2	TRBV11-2	CASSLEGLAGVDYEQYF	TGTGCCAGCAGCTTAGAGGGGCTAGCGGGGGTCGACTACGAGCAGTACTTC
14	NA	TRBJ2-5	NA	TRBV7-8	CASSDGTGTETQYF	TGTGCCAGCAGCGACGGGACTGGGACGGAGACCCAGTACTTC
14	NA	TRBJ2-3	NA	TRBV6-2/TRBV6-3	CASRADSYTDTQYF	TGTGCCAGCAGGGCGGACAGTTACACAGATACGCAGTATTTT
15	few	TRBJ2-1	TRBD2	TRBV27	CASRLSGSSYNEQFF	TGTGCCAGCAGGCTTAGCGGGAGCTCCTACAATGAGCAGTTCTTC
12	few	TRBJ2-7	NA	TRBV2	CASKLDGHEQYF	TGTGCCAGCAAGCTGGACGGTCATGAGCAGTACTTC
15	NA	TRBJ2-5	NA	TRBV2	CASSEEGTQRETQYF	TGTGCCAGCAGTGAAGAGGGGACCCAACGGGAGACCCAGTACTTC
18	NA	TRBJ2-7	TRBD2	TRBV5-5	CASSLGPRTGLAAYEQYF	TGTGCCAGCAGCTTAGGGCCTAGAACGGGACTAGCGGCCTACGAGCAGTACTTC
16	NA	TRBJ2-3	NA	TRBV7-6	CASSLSKTGHTDTQYF	TGTGCCAGCAGCCTCTCCAAAACGGGACACACAGATACGCAGTATTTT
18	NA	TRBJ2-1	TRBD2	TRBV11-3	CASSPAGGAGGRNNEQFF	TGTGCCAGCAGCCCCGCTGGTGGAGCGGGAGGGCGAAACAATGAGCAGTTCTTC
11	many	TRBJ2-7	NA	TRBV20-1	CSARGAYEQYF	TGCAGTGCTAGAGGGGCCTACGAGCAGTACTTC
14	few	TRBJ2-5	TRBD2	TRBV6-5	CASSYREGVAGPYF	TGTGCCAGCAGTTATCGGGAGGGCGTAGCGGGGCCTTACTTC
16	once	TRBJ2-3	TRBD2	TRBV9	CASSGEREGPTDTQYF	TGTGCCAGCAGCGGAGAGCGGGAGGGCCCAACAGATACGCAGTATTTT
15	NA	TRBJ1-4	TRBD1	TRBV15	CATSIEGARGEKLFF	TGTGCCACCAGCATTGAGGGGGCGCGGGGTGAAAAACTGTTTTTT
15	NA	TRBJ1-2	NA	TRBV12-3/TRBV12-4	CASSLVGDSAYGYTF	TGTGCCAGCAGTTTAGTAGGCGACAGCGCCTATGGCTACACCTTC